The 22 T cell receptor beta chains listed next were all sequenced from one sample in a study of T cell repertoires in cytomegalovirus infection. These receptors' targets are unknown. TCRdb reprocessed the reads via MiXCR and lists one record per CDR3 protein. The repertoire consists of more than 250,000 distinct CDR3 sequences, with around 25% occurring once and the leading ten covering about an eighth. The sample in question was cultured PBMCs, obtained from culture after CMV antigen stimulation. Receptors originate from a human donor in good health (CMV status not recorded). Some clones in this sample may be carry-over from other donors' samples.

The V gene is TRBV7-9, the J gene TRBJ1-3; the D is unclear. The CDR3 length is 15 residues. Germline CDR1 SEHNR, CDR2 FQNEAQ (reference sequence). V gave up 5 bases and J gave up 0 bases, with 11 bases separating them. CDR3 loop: CASSQDVGSGNTIYF. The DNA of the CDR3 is TGTGCCAGCAGCCAGGACGTTGGCTCTGGAAACACCATATATTTT.

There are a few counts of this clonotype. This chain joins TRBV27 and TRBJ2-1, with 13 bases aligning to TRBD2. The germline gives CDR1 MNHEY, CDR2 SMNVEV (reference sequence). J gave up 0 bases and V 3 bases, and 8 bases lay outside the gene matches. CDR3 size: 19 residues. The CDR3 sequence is CASSFLGLAGSSSYNEQFF. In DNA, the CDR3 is TGTGCCAGCAGTTTTTTGGGACTAGCGGGATCGAGCTCCTACAATGAGCAGTTCTTC.

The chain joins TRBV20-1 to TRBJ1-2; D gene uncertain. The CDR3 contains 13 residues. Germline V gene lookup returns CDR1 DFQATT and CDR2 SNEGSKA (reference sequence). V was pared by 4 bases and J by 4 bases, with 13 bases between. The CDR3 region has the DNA TGCAGTGCTATGGTGGCAGCTCTCTATGGCTACACCTTC. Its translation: CSAMVAALYGYTF.

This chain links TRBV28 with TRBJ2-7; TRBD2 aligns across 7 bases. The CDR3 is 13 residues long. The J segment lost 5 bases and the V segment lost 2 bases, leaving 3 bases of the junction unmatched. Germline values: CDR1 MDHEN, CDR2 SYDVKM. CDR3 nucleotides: TGTGCCAGCAGTTTAAGCGGGGCCCACGAGCAGTACGTC. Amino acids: CASSLSGAHEQYV.

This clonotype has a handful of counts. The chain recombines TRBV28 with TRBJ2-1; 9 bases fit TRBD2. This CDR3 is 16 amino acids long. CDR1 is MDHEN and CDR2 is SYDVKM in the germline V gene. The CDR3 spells CGCKAQGGGGLNEQFF. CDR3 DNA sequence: TGTGGTTGTAAAGCCCAGGGCGGGGGGGGTTTAAATGAGCAGTTCTTC.

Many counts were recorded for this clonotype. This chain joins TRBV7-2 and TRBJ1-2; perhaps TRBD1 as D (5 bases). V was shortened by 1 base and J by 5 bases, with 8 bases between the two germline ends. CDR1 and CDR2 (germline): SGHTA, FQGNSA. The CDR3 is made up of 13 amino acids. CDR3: CASSLGQPYGYTF. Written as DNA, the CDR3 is TGTGCCAGCAGCTTAGGACAGCCATATGGCTACACCTTC.

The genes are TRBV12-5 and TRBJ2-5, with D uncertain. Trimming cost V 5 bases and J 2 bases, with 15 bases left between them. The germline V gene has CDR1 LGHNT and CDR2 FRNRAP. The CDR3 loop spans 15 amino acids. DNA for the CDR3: TGTGCTAGTGGTACATACTCGGACCGGCAAGAGACCCAGTACTTC. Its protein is CASGTYSDRQETQYF.

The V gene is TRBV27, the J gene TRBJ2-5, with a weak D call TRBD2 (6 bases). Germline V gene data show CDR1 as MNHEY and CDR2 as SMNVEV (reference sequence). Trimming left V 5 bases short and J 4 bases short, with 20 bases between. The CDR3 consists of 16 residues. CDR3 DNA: TGTGCCAGCAGTCTCCGACTAGTCCGTCCAGGAGAGACCCAGTACTTC. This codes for CASSLRLVRPGETQYF.

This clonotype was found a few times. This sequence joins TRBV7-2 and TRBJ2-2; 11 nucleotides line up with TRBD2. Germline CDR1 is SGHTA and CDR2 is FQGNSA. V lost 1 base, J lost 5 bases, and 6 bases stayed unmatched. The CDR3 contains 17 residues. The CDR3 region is CASSLVLAGERTGELFF. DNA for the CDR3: TGTGCCAGCAGCTTAGTACTAGCGGGGGAGAGGACCGGGGAGCTGTTTTTT.

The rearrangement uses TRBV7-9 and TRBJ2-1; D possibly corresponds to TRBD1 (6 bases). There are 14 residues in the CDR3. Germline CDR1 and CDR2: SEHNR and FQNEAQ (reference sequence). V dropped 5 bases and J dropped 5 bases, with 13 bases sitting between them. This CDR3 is CASSLLTGNNEQFF. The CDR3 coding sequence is TGTGCCAGCAGCCTATTGACAGGTAACAATGAGCAGTTCTTC.

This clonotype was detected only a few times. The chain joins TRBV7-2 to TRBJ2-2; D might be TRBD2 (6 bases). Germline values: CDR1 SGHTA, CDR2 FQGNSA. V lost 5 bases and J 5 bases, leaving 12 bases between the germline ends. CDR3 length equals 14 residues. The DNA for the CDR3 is TGTGCCAGCAGCCCCCTAGCGCTTACCGGGGAGCTGTTTTTT. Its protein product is CASSPLALTGELFF.

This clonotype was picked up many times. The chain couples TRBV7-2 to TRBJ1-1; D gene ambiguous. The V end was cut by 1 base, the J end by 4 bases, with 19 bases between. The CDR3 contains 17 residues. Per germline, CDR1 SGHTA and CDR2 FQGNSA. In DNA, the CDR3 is TGTGCCAGCAGCTTAGATCCCGTTCGGGGTGGTATCACTGAAGCTTTCTTT. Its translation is CASSLDPVRGGITEAFF.

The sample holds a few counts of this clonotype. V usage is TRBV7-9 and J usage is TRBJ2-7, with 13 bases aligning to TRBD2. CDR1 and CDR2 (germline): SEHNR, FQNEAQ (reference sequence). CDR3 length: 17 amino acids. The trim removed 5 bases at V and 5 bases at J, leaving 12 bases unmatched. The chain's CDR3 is CASSPEGLAGVTHEQYF. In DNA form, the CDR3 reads TGTGCCAGCAGCCCCGAAGGACTAGCGGGAGTCACCCACGAGCAGTACTTC.

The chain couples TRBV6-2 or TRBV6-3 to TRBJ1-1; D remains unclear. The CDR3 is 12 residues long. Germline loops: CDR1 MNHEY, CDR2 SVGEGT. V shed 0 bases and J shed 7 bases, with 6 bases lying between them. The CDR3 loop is CASSYSRGEAFF. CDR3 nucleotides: TGTGCCAGCAGTTACTCGCGGGGTGAAGCTTTCTTT.

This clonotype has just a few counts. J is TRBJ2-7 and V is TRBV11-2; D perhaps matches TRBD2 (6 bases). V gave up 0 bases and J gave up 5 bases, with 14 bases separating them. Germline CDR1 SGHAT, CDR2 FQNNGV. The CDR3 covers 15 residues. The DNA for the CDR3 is TGTGCCAGCAGCTTAGATTGGCCGGGAGAGGACGAGCAGTACGTC. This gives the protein CASSLDWPGEDEQYV.

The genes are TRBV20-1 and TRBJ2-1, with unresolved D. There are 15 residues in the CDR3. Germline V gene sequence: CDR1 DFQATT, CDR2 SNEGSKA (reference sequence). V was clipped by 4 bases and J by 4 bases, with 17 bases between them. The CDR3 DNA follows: TGCAGTGCTACCGACTCCGGGCTAAATTACAATGAGCAGTTCTTC. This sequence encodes CSATDSGLNYNEQFF.

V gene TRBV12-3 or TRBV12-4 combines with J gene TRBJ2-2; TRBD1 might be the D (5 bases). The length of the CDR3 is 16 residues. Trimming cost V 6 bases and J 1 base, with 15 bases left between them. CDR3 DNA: TGTGCCAGCAGGCGAACGACAGTCAGGAACACCGGGGAGCTGTTTTTT. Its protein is CASRRTTVRNTGELFF.

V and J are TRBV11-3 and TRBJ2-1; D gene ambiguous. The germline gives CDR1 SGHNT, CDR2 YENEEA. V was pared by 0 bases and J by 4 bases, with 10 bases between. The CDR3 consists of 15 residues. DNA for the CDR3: TGTGCCAGCAGCTTAGAGTTTGGGCCGTACAATGAGCAGTTCTTC. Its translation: CASSLEFGPYNEQFF.

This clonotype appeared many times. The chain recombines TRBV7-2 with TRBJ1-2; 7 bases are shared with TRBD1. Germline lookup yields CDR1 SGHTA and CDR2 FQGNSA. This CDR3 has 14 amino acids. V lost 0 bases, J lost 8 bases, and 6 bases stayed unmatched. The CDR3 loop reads CASSLAGGEQGYTF. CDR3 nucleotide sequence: TGTGCCAGCAGCTTAGCAGGGGGCGAACAAGGCTACACCTTC.

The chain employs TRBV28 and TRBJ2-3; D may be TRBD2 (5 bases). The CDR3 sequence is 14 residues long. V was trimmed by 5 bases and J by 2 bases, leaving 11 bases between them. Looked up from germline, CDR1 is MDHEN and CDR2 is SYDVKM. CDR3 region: CASSERTNTDTQYF. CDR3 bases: TGTGCCAGCAGTGAGCGGACCAACACAGATACGCAGTATTTT.

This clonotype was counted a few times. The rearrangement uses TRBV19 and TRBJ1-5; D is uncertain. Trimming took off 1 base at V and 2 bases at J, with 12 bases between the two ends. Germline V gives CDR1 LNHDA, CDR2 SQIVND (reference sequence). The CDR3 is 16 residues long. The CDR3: CASSIGTGSGNQPQHF. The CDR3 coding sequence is TGTGCCAGTAGTATAGGGACGGGATCAGGCAATCAGCCCCAGCATTTT.

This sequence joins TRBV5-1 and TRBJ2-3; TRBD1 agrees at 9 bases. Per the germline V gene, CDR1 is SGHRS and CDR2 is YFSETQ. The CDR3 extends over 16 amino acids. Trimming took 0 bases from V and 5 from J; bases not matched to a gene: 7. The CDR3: CASSLAGTGYGDTQYF. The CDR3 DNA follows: TGCGCCAGCAGCTTGGCCGGGACAGGGTATGGAGATACGCAGTATTTT.